This entry lists 8 T cell receptor beta chains sequenced from one sample in a study of T cell responses to AZD1222 COVID-19 vaccine. TCRdb's table, derived via immunoSEQ multiplex PCR, lists solely in-frame clones and lacks some. The sample includes approximately 100,000 clones, about nine tenths of them seen just once. This material consisted of peripheral blood, taken 28 days after the second dose of the MenACWY control vaccine. Every receptor here comes from an adult who received the MenACWY meningococcal vaccine as a control.

CDR3 DNA: TGTGCCAGCAGTCCTAGCGGTTACTCCTACGAGCAGTACTTC. Translation gives CASSPSGYSYEQYF. The V call is TRBV6-5, the J call TRBJ2-7; 7 bases map to TRBD2. V lost 5 bases, J lost 0 bases, and 4 bases stayed unmatched. This CDR3 has 14 residues. Germline-derived CDR1 and CDR2 are MNHEY and SVGAGI.

The V gene is TRBV15, the J gene TRBJ1-5; D is unclear. Germline assignment: CDR1 LNHNV and CDR2 YYDKDF (reference sequence). The CDR3 has 12 amino acids. V shed 3 bases and J shed 7 bases, with 7 bases lying between them. The CDR3 loop is CATSRENQPQHF. Written as DNA, the CDR3 is TGTGCCACCAGCAGGGAGAACCAGCCCCAGCATTTT.

This chain uses TRBV9 with TRBJ2-7, with 10 bases identical to TRBD1. The CDR3 loop spans 15 amino acids. Germline lookup yields CDR1 SGDLS and CDR2 YYNGEE. V lost 3 bases and J lost 7; bases outside the gene matches: 10. The CDR3 sequence is CASSATGTGVREQYF. CDR3 in DNA: TGTGCCAGCAGCGCAACTGGGACAGGGGTTCGTGAGCAGTACTTC.

This chain uses TRBV28 with TRBJ2-6; 10 bases align to TRBD1. Germline assignment: CDR1 MDHEN and CDR2 SYDVKM. Trimming took 5 bases from V and 0 from J; bases not matched to a gene: 10. The CDR3 has 19 amino acids. CDR3 nucleotide sequence: TGTGCCAGCAGTAAGGACAGGGGGGTATGGAGCTCTGGGGCCAACGTCCTGACTTTC. Its translation is CASSKDRGVWSSGANVLTF.

CDR3 DNA sequence: TGTGCCATCAGTGAGGGAGGGGGGGGGCGTAATTCACCCCTCCACTTT. This translates into CAISEGGGGRNSPLHF. V usage is TRBV10-3 and J usage is TRBJ1-6; tentative D call: TRBD1 (6 bases). V was clipped by 2 bases and J by 6 bases, with 14 bases between them. This CDR3 region has 16 residues. The germline gives CDR1 ENHRY, CDR2 SYGVKD.

V usage is TRBV4-1 and J usage is TRBJ2-1, with D perhaps assigned TRBD1 or TRBD2 (5 bases each). Germline values: CDR1 MGHRA, CDR2 YSYEKL. The CDR3 has 14 residues. Trimming pared 0 bases from V and 8 bases from J, leaving 11 bases between. As DNA, the CDR3 is TGCGCCAGCAGCCAAGAGGCGAGAGGGGATGAGCAGTTCTTC. Protein product: CASSQEARGDEQFF.

The V and J genes are TRBV2 and TRBJ1-3; D remains ambiguous. This CDR3 has 14 amino acids. Germline V CDR1 and CDR2: SNHLY, FYNNEI. Between the trimmed V and J ends, which lost 3 bases and 0 bases, there was a span of 6 bases. The CDR3, as DNA: TGTGCCAGCAGTGAGGGATACTCTGGAAACACCATATATTTT. It translates to CASSEGYSGNTIYF.

The rearrangement links TRBV11-2 to TRBJ2-1, with TRBD2 identical over 10 bases. The germline V gene has CDR1 SGHAT and CDR2 FQNNGV. CDR3 length: 18 residues. Trimming cost V 4 bases and J 15 bases; bases outside gene matches: 24. CDR3 residues: CASSYPRGASGGSTGGFF. The CDR3 DNA follows: TGTGCCAGCAGCTACCCTCGCGGGGCTAGCGGGGGCTCGACTGGGGGGTTCTTC.